These T cell receptor beta chains were read from a single sample in a study of blood T cell repertoires in COVID-19. The repertoire was sequenced with immunoSEQ multiplex PCR; TCRdb's copy has only in-frame clones and lacks some. This repertoire shows about 280,000 clones, around 85% found once; its top ten account for about 6.1%. Sequenced material: PBMCs or T cells enriched from blood (not recorded which). The receptors were sampled from a woman aged 40 to 49 who had recovered from COVID-19. CDR3s include the opening cysteine and the closing phenylalanine or tryptophan. D genes are given only for firm matches. Size is omitted from some rows. Given values are once, few, many or a class for expanded clones.

>TRBJ1-5|TRBD1|NA|TRBV5-1|15
TGCGCCAGCAGCTTGACAGGGGATAGCAATCAGCCCCAGCATTTT
CASSLTGDSNQPQHF
>TRBJ1-4|TRBD1|NA|TRBV19|15
TGTGCCAGTAGTGCAGACAGGGGCCGTAATGAAAAACTGTTTTTT
CASSADRGRNEKLFF
>TRBJ2-2|TRBD2|NA|TRBV19|16
TGTGCCAGTAGGGGACTAGCGGGAGGTGGCACCGGGGAGCTGTTTTTT
CASRGLAGGGTGELFF
>TRBJ2-1|TRBD1|NA|TRBV18|15
TGTGCCAGCTCGCCGGGACAGGGGGCCATCAATGAGCAGTTCTTC
CASSPGQGAINEQFF
>TRBJ1-5|TRBD1|once|TRBV19|15
TGTGCCTCTGCCCTTCCGGGACAGGGGAGTCAGCCCCAGCATTTT
CASALPGQGSQPQHF
>TRBJ1-2|NA|NA|TRBV7-8|14
TGTGCCAGCAGCTTAGCGTGGACGGGGGAGGGCTACACCTTC
CASSLAWTGEGYTF
>TRBJ1-1|NA|few|TRBV3-1/TRBV3-2|13
TGTGCCAGCTCCGGACAGTTGAACACTGAAGCTTTCTTT
CASSGQLNTEAFF
>TRBJ1-1|NA|few|TRBV29-1|13
TGCAGCGTTGGACTAGGGGTGGACACTGAAGCTTTCTTT
CSVGLGVDTEAFF
>TRBJ1-4|NA|NA|TRBV9|16
TGTGCCAGCAGCGAGGGCTGGACACCAGATAATGAAAAACTGTTTTTT
CASSEGWTPDNEKLFF
>TRBJ2-1|TRBD2|NA|TRBV13|16
TGTGCCAGCAGCTCCCTAGGACTAGCGGCCCACAATGAGCAGTTCTTC
CASSSLGLAAHNEQFF
>TRBJ2-6|NA|NA|TRBV11-2|18
TGTGCCAGCAGCTTAGTTGTCGGGAGTCGCTCTGGGGCCAACGTCCTGACTTTC
CASSLVVGSRSGANVLTF
>TRBJ1-2|TRBD1|NA|TRBV28|13
TGTGCCAGCACGGAGGGGGCGGCCTATGGCTACACCTTC
CASTEGAAYGYTF
>TRBJ1-2|NA|NA|TRBV7-2|16
TGTGCCAGCAGCTCGCGGGTGTCGGACAGAATCTATGGCTACACCTTC
CASSSRVSDRIYGYTF
>TRBJ1-6|NA|few|TRBV10-3|12
TGTGCCATCAGGGACGGGGATTCACCCCTCCACTTT
CAIRDGDSPLHF
>TRBJ2-7|NA|NA|TRBV6-5|13
TGTGCCAGCCGAACAGGGGGGGCCTACGAGCAGTACTTC
CASRTGGAYEQYF
>TRBJ1-2|TRBD1|NA|TRBV28|13
TGTGCCAGCACGGGTCAGGGGGAAGGTGGCTACACCTTC
CASTGQGEGGYTF
>TRBJ2-3|TRBD2|NA|TRBV2|15
TGTGCCAGCAGTGAGGGCGGGAGGGCCCCCGATACGCAGTATTTT
CASSEGGRAPDTQYF
>TRBJ1-6|NA|NA|TRBV6-2/TRBV6-3|16
TGTGCCAGCAGTTCCCCAGTTTGGCAGTCTGCTTCACCCCTCCACTTT
CASSSPVWQSASPLHF
>TRBJ2-7|NA|once|TRBV7-9|15
TGTGCCAGCAGCCAAAGGGGGGGTAGAACCTACGAGCAGTACTTC
CASSQRGGRTYEQYF
>TRBJ2-3|TRBD2|NA|TRBV18|11
TGTGCCAGCTCGCGGGGGTATACGCAGTATTTT
CASSRGYTQYF
>TRBJ2-7|TRBD1|many|TRBV18|13
TGTGCCAGCTGCCGGGACAGGGGGGGCGAGCAGTACTTC
CASCRDRGGEQYF
>TRBJ2-7|TRBD1|NA|TRBV27|15
TGTGCCAGCAGCCGGCAGGGACAGGGCGCCTACGAGCAGTACTTC
CASSRQGQGAYEQYF
>TRBJ2-5|TRBD1|NA|TRBV7-2|14
TGTGCCAGCAGCCTAGGGGGCGATGCAGAGACCCAGTACTTC
CASSLGGDAETQYF
>TRBJ1-4|TRBD1|NA|TRBV2|15
TGTGCCAGCAGTGCTACGACAGGGGCTAATGAAAAACTGTTTTTT
CASSATTGANEKLFF